This T cell receptor beta chain derives from a study of technical replicates of blood from a few donors. The germline CDR1 and CDR2 sequences are LGHNA and YSLEER. The CDR3 is made up of 14 amino acids. V lost 0 bases and J 5 bases, leaving 7 bases between the germline ends. Assay used: immunoSEQ multiplex PCR; TCRdb lists only in-frame clones, some missing. The table lists tens of thousands of clones, more than 85% of them singletons, with roughly 0.35% in the top ten. The receptor was derived from a human donor in good health. Sequenced: T cells isolated from PBMCs. This rearrangement joins TRBV4-3 to TRBJ2-2; no clear D. The CDR3 DNA reads as TGCGCCAGCAGCCAAGAATCTAAGACCGGGGAGCTGTTTTTT. Its protein product is CASSQESKTGELFF.